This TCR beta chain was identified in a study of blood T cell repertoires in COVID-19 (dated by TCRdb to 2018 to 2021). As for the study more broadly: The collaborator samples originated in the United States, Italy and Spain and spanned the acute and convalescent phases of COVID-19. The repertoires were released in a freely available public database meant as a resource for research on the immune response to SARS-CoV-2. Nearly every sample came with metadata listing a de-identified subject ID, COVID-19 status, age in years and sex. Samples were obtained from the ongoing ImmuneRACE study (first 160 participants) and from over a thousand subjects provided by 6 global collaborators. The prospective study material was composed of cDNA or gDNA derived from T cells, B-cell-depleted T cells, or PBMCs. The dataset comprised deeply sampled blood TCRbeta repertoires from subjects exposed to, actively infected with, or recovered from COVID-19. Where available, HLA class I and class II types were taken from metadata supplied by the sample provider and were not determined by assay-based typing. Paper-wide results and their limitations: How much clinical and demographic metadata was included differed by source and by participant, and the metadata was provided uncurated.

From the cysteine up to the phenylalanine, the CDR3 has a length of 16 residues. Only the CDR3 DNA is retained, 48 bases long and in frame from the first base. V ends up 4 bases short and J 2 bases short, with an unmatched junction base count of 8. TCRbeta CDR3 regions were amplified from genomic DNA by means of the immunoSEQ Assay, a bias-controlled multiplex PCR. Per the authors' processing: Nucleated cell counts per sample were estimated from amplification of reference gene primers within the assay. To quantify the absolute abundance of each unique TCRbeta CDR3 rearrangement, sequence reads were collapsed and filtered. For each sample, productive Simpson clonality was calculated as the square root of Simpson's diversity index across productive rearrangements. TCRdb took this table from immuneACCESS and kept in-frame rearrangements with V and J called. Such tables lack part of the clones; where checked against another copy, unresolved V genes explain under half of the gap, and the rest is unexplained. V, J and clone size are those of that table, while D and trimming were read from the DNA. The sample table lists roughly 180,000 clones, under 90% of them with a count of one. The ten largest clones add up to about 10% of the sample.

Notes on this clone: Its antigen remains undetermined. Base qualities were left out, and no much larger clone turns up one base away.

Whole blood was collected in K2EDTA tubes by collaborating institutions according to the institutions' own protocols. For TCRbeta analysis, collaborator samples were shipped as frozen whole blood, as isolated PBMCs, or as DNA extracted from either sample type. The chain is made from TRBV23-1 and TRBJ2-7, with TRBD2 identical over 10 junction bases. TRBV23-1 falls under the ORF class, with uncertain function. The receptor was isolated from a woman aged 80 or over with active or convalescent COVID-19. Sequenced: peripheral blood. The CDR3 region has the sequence CASSPLGAGGPYEQYF. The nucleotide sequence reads TGCGCCAGCAGTCCCCTTGGAGCGGGAGGGCCCTACGAGCAGTACTTC.